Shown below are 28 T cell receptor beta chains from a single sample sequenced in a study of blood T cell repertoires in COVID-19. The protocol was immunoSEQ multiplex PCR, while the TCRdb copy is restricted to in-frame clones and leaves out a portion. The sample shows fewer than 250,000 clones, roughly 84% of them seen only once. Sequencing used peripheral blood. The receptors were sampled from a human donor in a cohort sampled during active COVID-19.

The DNA for the CDR3 is TGTGCCAGCAGTTACTCAGGGGTCCAGGGCGAAGAGACCCAGTACTTC. Residues: CASSYSGVQGEETQYF. The chain links TRBV6-5 to TRBJ2-5, with D possibly being TRBD1 (5 bases). This CDR3 contains 16 residues. V was clipped by 0 bases and J by 3 bases, with 14 bases between them. Germline CDR1 reads MNHEY; CDR2 reads SVGAGI.

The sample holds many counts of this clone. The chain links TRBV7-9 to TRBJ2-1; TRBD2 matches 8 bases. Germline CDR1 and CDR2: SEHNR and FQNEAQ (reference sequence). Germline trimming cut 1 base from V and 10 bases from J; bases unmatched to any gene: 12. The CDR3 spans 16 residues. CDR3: CASSLEGGGPSREQFF. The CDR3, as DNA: TGTGCCAGCAGCTTAGAGGGCGGGGGGCCGAGTAGGGAGCAGTTCTTC.

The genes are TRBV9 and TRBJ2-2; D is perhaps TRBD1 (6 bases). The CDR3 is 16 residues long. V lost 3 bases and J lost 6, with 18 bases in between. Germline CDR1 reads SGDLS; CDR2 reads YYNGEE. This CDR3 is CASSATTGHSPGELFF. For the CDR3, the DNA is TGTGCCAGCAGCGCTACTACGGGACATAGCCCCGGGGAGCTGTTTTTT. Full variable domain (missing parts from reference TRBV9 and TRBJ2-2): DSGVTQTPKHLITATGQRVTLRCSPRSGDLSVYWYQQSLDQGLQFLIQYYNGEERAKGNILERFSAQQFPDLHSELNLSSLELGDSALYFCASSATTGHSPGELFFGEGSRLTVL.

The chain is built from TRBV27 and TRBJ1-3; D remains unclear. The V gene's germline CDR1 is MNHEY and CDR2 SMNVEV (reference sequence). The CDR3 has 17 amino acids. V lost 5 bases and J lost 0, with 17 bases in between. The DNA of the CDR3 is TGTGCCAGCAGTCCCTCTCAAGTGAGGCCCTCTGGAAACACCATATATTTT. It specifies CASSPSQVRPSGNTIYF.

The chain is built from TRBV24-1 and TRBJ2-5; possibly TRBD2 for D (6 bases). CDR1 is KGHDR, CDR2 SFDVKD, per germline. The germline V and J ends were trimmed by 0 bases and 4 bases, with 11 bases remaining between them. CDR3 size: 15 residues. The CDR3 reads CATSDLHLGGETQYF. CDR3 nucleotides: TGTGCCACCAGTGATTTGCATCTGGGGGGAGAGACCCAGTACTTC.

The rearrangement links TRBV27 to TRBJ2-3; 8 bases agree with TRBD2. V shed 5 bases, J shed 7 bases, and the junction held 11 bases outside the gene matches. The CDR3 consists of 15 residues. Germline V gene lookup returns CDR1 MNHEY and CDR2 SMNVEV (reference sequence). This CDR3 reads CASSRQRTSPHTQYF. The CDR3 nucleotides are TGTGCCAGCAGTCGTCAAAGGACTAGCCCCCATACGCAGTATTTT.

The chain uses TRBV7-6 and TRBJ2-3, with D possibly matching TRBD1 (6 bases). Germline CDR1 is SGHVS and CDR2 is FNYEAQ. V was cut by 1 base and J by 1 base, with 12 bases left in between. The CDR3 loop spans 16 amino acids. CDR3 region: CASSLVQPGGTDTQYF. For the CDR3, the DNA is TGTGCCAGCAGCTTAGTGCAGCCAGGGGGCACAGATACGCAGTATTTT.

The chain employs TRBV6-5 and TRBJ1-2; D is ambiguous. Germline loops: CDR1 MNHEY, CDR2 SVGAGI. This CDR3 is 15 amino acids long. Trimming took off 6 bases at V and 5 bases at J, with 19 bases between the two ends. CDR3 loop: CASSQIRGLPYGYTF. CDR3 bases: TGTGCCAGCAGCCAAATCCGAGGACTACCATATGGCTACACCTTC.

The CDR3 protein is CASSLFRDRALGGYTF. In DNA form, the CDR3 reads TGTGCCAGCAGTTTATTCAGAGACAGGGCTTTGGGCGGCTACACCTTC. V and J are TRBV28 and TRBJ1-2; 7 bases line up with TRBD1. This CDR3 is built from 16 residues. The ends lost 1 base at V and 8 bases at J; junction bases unmatched: 13. The germline CDR1 and CDR2 sequences are MDHEN and SYDVKM.

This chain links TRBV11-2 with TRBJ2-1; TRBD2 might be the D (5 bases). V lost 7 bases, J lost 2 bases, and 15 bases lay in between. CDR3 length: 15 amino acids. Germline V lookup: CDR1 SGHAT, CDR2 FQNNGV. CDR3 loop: CASTIQGSAYNEQFF. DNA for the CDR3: TGTGCCAGCACCATCCAAGGGAGCGCCTACAATGAGCAGTTCTTC.

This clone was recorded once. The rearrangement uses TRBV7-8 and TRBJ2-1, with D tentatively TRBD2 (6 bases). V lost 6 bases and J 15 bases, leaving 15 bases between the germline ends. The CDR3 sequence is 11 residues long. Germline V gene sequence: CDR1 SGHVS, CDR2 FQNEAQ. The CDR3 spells CASRNEAGLFF. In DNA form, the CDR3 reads TGTGCCAGCAGAAACGAGGCGGGGCTGTTCTTC.

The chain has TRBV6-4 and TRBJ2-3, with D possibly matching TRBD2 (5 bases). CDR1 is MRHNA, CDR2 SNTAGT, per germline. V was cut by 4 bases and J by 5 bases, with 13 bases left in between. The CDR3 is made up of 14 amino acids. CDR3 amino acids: CASSGGSNGDTQYF. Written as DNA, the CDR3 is TGTGCCAGCAGTGGAGGGAGTAACGGAGATACGCAGTATTTT.

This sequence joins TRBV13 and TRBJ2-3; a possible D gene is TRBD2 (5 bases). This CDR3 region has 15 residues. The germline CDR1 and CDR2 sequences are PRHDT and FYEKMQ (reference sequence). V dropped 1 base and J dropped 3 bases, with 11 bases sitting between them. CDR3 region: CASSLEEDPTDTQYF. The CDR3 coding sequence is TGTGCCAGCAGCTTAGAGGAGGACCCAACAGATACGCAGTATTTT.

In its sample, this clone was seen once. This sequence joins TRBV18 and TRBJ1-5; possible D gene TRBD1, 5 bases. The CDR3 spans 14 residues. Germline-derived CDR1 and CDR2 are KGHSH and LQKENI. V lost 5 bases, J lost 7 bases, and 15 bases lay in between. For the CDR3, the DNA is TGTGCCAGCTCAGGAACCTGGGGCGTCCAGCCCCAGCATTTT. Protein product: CASSGTWGVQPQHF.

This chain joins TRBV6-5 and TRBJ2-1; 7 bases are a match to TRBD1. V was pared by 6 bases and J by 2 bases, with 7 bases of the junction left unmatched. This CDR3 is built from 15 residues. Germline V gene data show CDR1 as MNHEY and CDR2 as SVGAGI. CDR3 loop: CASRPRTGAYNEQFF. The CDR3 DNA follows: TGTGCCAGCAGACCTAGGACAGGAGCCTACAATGAGCAGTTCTTC.

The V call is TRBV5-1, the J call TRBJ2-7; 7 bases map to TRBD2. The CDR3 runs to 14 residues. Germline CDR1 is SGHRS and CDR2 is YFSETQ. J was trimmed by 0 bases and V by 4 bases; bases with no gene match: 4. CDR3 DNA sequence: TGCGCCAGCAGCCCGGGAGGCCTCTCCTACGAGCAGTACTTC. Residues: CASSPGGLSYEQYF.

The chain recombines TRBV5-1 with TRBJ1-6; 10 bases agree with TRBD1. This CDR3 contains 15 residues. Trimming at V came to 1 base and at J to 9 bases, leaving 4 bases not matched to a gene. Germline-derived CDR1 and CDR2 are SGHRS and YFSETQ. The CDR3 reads CASSLKGQGGSPLHF. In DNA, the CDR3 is TGCGCCAGCAGCTTGAAAGGACAGGGGGGTTCACCCCTCCACTTT.

The CDR3, as DNA: TGCGCCAGCAGGGCCCACGGCACAGATACGCAGTATTTT. This sequence encodes CASRAHGTDTQYF. V and J are TRBV5-1 and TRBJ2-3; D is unclear. From germline, CDR1 is SGHRS and CDR2 YFSETQ. This CDR3 has 13 residues. V lost 5 bases, J lost 1 base, and 8 bases lay in between.

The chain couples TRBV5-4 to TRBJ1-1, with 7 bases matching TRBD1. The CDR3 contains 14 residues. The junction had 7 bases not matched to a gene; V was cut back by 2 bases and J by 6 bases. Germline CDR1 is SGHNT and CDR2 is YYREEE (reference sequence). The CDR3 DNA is TGTGCCAGCAGCTTTATGACAGGGTTTGCTGAAGCTTTCTTT. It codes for CASSFMTGFAEAFF.

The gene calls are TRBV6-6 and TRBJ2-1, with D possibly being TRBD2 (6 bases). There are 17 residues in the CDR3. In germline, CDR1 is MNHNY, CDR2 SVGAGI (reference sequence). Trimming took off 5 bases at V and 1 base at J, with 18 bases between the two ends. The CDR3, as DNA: TGTGCCAGCAGTCCCTCATATCCGGGGGAGTCCTACAATGAGCAGTTCTTC. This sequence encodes CASSPSYPGESYNEQFF.

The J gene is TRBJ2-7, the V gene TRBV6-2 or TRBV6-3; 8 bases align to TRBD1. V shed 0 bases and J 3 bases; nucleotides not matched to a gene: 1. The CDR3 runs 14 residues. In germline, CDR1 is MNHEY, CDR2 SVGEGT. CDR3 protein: CASSYSGQGYEQYV. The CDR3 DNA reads TGTGCCAGCAGTTACTCTGGACAGGGCTACGAGCAGTACGTC.

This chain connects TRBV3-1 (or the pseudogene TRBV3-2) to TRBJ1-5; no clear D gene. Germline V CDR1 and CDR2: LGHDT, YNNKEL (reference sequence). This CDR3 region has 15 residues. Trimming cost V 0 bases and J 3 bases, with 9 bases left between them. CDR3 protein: CASSQDNSLNQPQHF. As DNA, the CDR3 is TGTGCCAGCAGCCAAGATAATTCCCTCAATCAGCCCCAGCATTTT.

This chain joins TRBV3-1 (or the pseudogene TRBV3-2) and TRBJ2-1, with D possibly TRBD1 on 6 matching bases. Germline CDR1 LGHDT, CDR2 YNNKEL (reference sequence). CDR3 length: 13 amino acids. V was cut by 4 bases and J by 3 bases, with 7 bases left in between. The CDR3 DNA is TGTGCCAGCAGCCTGACAGGCTACAATGAGCAGTTCTTC. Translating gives CASSLTGYNEQFF.

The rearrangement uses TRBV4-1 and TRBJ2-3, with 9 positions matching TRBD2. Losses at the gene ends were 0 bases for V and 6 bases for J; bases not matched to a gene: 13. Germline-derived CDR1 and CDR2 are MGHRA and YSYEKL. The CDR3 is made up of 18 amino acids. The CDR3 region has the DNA TGCGCCAGCAGCCAAGAGGTCATTAGCGGGGGCGAGAGGGATACGCAGTATTTT. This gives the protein CASSQEVISGGERDTQYF.

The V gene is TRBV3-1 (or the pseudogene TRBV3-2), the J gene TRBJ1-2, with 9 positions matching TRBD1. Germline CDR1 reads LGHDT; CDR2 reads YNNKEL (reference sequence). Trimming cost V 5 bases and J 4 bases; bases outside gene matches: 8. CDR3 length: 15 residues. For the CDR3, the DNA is TGTGCCAGCAGCAACCCCGGGACAGGGATCTATGGCTACACCTTC. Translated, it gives CASSNPGTGIYGYTF.

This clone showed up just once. CDR3 protein: CASSPVVGATGELFF. DNA for the CDR3: TGTGCCAGCAGCCCCGTTGTGGGGGCCACCGGGGAGCTGTTTTTT. The V and J genes are TRBV3-1 (or the pseudogene TRBV3-2) and TRBJ2-2, with D maybe TRBD1 (6 bases). This CDR3 region has 15 residues. Germline CDR1 reads LGHDT; CDR2 reads YNNKEL (reference sequence). V shed 4 bases and J shed 4 bases, with 13 bases lying between them.

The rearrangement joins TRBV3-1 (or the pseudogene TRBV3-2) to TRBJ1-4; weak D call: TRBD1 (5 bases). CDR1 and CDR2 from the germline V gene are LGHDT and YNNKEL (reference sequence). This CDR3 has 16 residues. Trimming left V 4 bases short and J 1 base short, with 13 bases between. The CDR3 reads CASSPRGGGTNEKLFF. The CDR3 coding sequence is TGTGCCAGCAGCCCGCGTGGGGGGGGAACTAATGAAAAACTGTTTTTT.

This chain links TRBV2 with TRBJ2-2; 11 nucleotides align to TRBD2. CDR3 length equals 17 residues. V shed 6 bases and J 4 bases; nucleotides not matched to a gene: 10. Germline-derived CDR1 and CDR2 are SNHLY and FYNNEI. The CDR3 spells CASSESLAGGSTGELFF. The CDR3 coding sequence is TGTGCCAGCAGCGAATCTCTAGCGGGGGGTTCCACCGGGGAGCTGTTTTTT.